This TCR beta chain was identified in a study of blood T cell repertoires in COVID-19. Study as a whole: Sources were T cells, B-cell-depleted T cells, or PBMCs; the material itself was cDNA or gDNA.

Per the study methods: Amplification of reference gene primers was used by the study to estimate nucleated cell counts. Data came from immunoSEQ multiplex PCR; TCRdb stores just in-frame clones and leaves some out. Clonal size and the V and J genes are those of that table, whereas D and trimming came from the DNA. The sample includes around 140,000 clones, approximately 90% of them seen just once. Enrolment of Seattle patients took place during active infection, and they were followed longitudinally. The length of the CDR3 is 16 residues. Germline V lookup: CDR1 MNHNY, CDR2 SVGAGI (reference sequence). V shed 6 bases, J shed 4 bases, and the junction held 9 bases outside the gene matches.

Sequenced: peripheral blood. V gene TRBV6-6 combines with J gene TRBJ2-2; 9 bases are a match to TRBD1. This clonotype was sampled from a man aged 55 to 70 with COVID-19, enrolled during active disease. For the CDR3, the DNA is TGTGCCAGCAGCCTTATAGGGGGACAGGGCACCGGGGAGCTGTTTTTT. Translated, it gives CASSLIGGQGTGELFF.